The T cell receptor (beta chain) described here comes from a study of shared clonotypes between healthy human individuals (dated by TCRdb to 2020 to 2022). In the study overall: The cohort comprised a couple of women and a few men aged 18 to 49 years. For each donor, CD4 naive and CD4 memory were each given three plates, CD8 naive was given two plates, and CD8 memory was given one plate. To estimate repertoire size and how much clonotype sharing occurs between individuals, the study deeply sequenced the blood TCR repertoires of 4 to 6 healthy adults. To increase sequencing depth and limit assay-specific biases, TCR repertoire library preparation and sequencing were carried out by different laboratories using diverse techniques. Leukapheresis yielded between about 0.9 and 10 billion PBMCs per donor. What the study reported, not specific to this receptor: Across a handful of donors, around 5% of naive CD4, over 3% of naive CD8, approximately 2.5% of memory CD4, and roughly 0.4% of memory CD8 clonotypes were shared. Because the study included only a small number of donors, the genetic and exposure-history diversity represented was limited. Naive subsets generally had larger estimated clonotype richness than memory subsets did. Pairwise subsampling indicated that sequencing depth was expected to affect the degree of clonotype sharing among donors. Compared with non-shared clonotypes, the clonotypes found in all four sorted-subset donors had higher generation probabilities. Sampling was limited to blood, and TCR repertoires in tissue likely differ from TCR repertoires in blood. Rarefaction of sorted-subset datasets indicated incomplete sequencing despite the large sequencing depth.

Note on this clone: The antigen it recognizes is unknown. The sample holds no much larger clone one base away, and base qualities are not on file.

The donors were healthy, HIV-negative adults with no recently reported acute infections or vaccinations. Every donor was a Caucasian adult residing in Nashville, Tennessee, USA. Magnetic negative selection was used to enrich CD4+ T cells, after which naive cells were positively selected on CD45RA and the negative fraction became the memory subset. Blood was obtained by leukapheresis, after which PBMCs were separated by Ficoll-Histopaque density gradient centrifugation and cryopreserved in liquid nitrogen vapor phase. Analytical flow cytometry was used to check the purity and quantity of each magnetically sorted T cell population. Genomic DNA was isolated from every sorted fraction and measured by UV absorbance on a Nanodrop 2000c. TCR CDR3 regions were amplified from genomic DNA by multiplex PCR using the deep immunoSEQ assay. Extracted genomic DNA from each cell subset was spread evenly across all wells of several immunoSEQ 96-well plates, with each plate serving as a replicate. For sorted subsets, 150 to 250 ng of genomic DNA, equivalent to around 29,000 T cell genomes, went into each replicate PCR. Purified libraries were quantified with a Qubit 3.0 fluorometer, sized on a Bioanalyzer 2100, and re-quantified with the KAPA Library Quantification kit. Every immunoSEQ 96-well plate was sequenced on a separate single-read 150-cycle Illumina NextSeq 550 flow cell. As for the original processing: Because only junctional sequences without quality scores were contained in the immunoSEQ output, filtering matching that applied to full-length reads could not be performed. To assign V/J genes and CDR3, sequences were annotated using PyIR, a Python wrapper for IgBLAST v1.9, with IMGT germline references. Any read was removed if the V/J assignment was weak (E-value above 1e-6), the CDR3 was missing, or the read contained stop codons, out-of-frame junctions, or ambiguous translated residues. V3J clonotypes were defined by identical inferred V gene, J gene, and CDR3 amino acid sequence. Percentage overlap between repertoires was computed as shared unique clonotypes divided by the size of the smaller repertoire. RTK rarefaction, the Chao1 estimator, and Recon v2.1 estimates of unobserved clonotypes were used to assess repertoire richness. For all TCRbeta clonotypes obtained by the gDNA method from a few donors, generation probabilities were computed with OLGA. The table comes from immuneACCESS by way of TCRdb, which keeps in-frame sequences with V and J called. Part of the clones is missing from these tables; in studies checked, under half for an unresolved V gene and the rest for unknown reasons. That table gives V, J and clone size, and the DNA gave D and trimming. The table for this sample lists under 1,100,000 clones; approximately 78% of them were counted only once. Clones ranked in the top ten supply 0.61% of the sample.

CDR3 length: 13 amino acids, cysteine to phenylalanine. Here the CDR3 DNA is all that survives: 39 bases in frame from base 1. V drops 2 bases and J drops 2 bases, leaving 8 bases in between. CDR1 and CDR2 are read off the germline V gene as SGHRS and YFSETQ. The TCR comes from a man between 18 and 35 years old in good health. Some clones in this sample may be carry-over from other donors' samples. The receptor chain draws on TRBV5-1 and TRBJ2-7; the D gene cannot be named for sure. Sample: memory CD4+ T cells from PBMCs. The sample's cell subset or site label, in plain terms: CD45RA-negative fraction. CDR3 protein: CASSFAGAYEQYF. Read as DNA, the sequence is TGCGCCAGCAGCTTTGCTGGGGCCTACGAGCAGTACTTC.